This T cell receptor beta chain appears in the sequencing data of a study of OX40 agonist ivuxolimab in advanced cancers. V lost 1 base, J lost 3 bases, and 10 bases lay in between. CDR1 is SGHTA, CDR2 FQGNSA, per germline. The length of the CDR3 is 15 residues. Study results and caveats: A proportion of nonresponders additionally exhibited low normalized T-cell clonal expansion.

Assay: immunoSEQ multiplex PCR; the TCRdb copy retains only in-frame clones and omits some. The data hold about 50,000 clones, with about 87% observed a single time. A note on this clone: Its specificity is not known.

The origin of this receptor is an adult with an advanced solid tumor such as melanoma, head and neck, liver or kidney cancer. The specimen comprised CD4+ or CD8+ T cells sorted from blood, sampled in a trial of the OX40 agonist ivuxolimab. The rearrangement joins TRBV7-2 to TRBJ1-5; unclear D gene. The DNA of the CDR3 is TGTGCCAGCAGCTTAGATCCAGGTCACAATCAGCCCCAGCATTTT. This encodes CASSLDPGHNQPQHF.